Each of the 8 T cell receptor beta chains below was sequenced from the same sample in a study of cytomegalovirus exposure and HLA in healthy donors. The PCR had 60 Vbeta and 13 Jbeta primers. The method was immunoSEQ multiplex PCR; TCRdb's version includes in-frame clones alone and lacks a portion of them. The sample lists approximately 92,000 clones, more than 65% occurring once. The sample was PBMCs. The receptors come from a girl aged 2 to 9 in good health and CMV-seropositive.

This chain links TRBV5-6 with TRBJ1-3; 8 bases map to TRBD1. Trimming cost V 1 base and J 4 bases; bases outside gene matches: 7. Per germline, CDR1 SGHDT and CDR2 YYEEEE. The CDR3 covers 16 residues. The CDR3: CASSLPGRGQGNTIYF. CDR3 bases: TGTGCCAGCAGCTTGCCTGGCAGGGGGCAGGGAAACACCATATATTTT.

This chain links TRBV7-9 with TRBJ2-3, with D perhaps matching TRBD2 (6 bases). Between the trimmed V and J ends, which lost 5 bases and 7 bases, there was a span of 16 bases. Germline V CDR1 and CDR2: SEHNR, FQNEAQ (reference sequence). This CDR3 comprises 14 residues. In DNA form, the CDR3 reads TGTGCCAGCAGCCCGGGGGTCGGGACTCATACGCAGTATTTT. It yields the protein CASSPGVGTHTQYF.

This clone appeared a few times. The chain combines TRBV6-5 with TRBJ2-3; 8 bases align to TRBD2. This CDR3 is 15 amino acids long. J gave up 4 bases and V 8 bases, and 11 bases lay outside the gene matches. Germline loops: CDR1 MNHEY, CDR2 SVGAGI. CDR3 region: CASAREAGEADTQYF. DNA of the CDR3: TGTGCCAGCGCTAGGGAAGCGGGAGAGGCAGATACGCAGTATTTT.

This sequence joins TRBV2 and TRBJ2-3, with a possible D match to TRBD2 (6 bases). Germline V gene data show CDR1 as SNHLY and CDR2 as FYNNEI. The CDR3 spans 15 residues. V was pared by 7 bases and J by 2 bases, with 16 bases between. The CDR3 loop reads CASNLWDSLTDTQYF. The CDR3 nucleotides are TGTGCCAGCAACCTCTGGGACTCTCTCACAGATACGCAGTATTTT.

The chain combines TRBV10-3 with TRBJ2-2; D uncertain. Germline V gene data show CDR1 as ENHRY and CDR2 as SYGVKD. The CDR3 covers 14 residues. V gave up 2 bases and J gave up 1 base, with 5 bases separating them. The DNA for the CDR3 is TGTGCCATCAGTGAGCCGGGGAACACCGGGGAGCTGTTTTTT. Translating gives CAISEPGNTGELFF.

V usage is TRBV30 and J usage is TRBJ2-1, with D perhaps matching TRBD2 (6 bases). The ends were cut back, 5 bases at V and 0 bases at J, with 11 bases in the middle. The CDR3 runs 14 residues. Germline CDR1 GTSNPN, CDR2 SVGIG (reference sequence). CDR3 sequence: CAWRAGSSYNEQFF. The CDR3 bases are TGTGCCTGGCGAGCGGGCTCCTCCTACAATGAGCAGTTCTTC.

The chain combines TRBV30 with TRBJ2-1; 7 nucleotides align to TRBD1. Per germline, CDR1 GTSNPN and CDR2 SVGIG (reference sequence). This CDR3 is built from 12 residues. The V gene end was trimmed by 2 bases and the J gene end by 7 bases; junction bases not matched to a gene: 2. CDR3 nucleotides: TGTGCCTGGAGTAGGACAGGAAATGAGCAGTTCTTC. Translation: CAWSRTGNEQFF. The variable domain in full, with the rest retrieved from reference TRBV30 and TRBJ2-1, is SQTIHQWPATLVQPVGSPLSLECTVEGTSNPNLYWYRQAAGRGLQLLFYSVGIGQISSEVPQNLSASRPQDRQFILSSKKLLLSDSGFYLCAWSRTGNEQFFGPGTRLTVL.

The chain recombines TRBV6-1 with TRBJ1-5, with D uncertain. V dropped 6 bases and J dropped 4 bases, with 7 bases sitting between them. The germline V gene has CDR1 MNHNS and CDR2 SASEGT. The CDR3 runs to 12 residues. This chain's CDR3 is CASSLINQPQHF. The CDR3 nucleotides are TGTGCCAGCAGCCTTATTAATCAGCCCCAGCATTTT.